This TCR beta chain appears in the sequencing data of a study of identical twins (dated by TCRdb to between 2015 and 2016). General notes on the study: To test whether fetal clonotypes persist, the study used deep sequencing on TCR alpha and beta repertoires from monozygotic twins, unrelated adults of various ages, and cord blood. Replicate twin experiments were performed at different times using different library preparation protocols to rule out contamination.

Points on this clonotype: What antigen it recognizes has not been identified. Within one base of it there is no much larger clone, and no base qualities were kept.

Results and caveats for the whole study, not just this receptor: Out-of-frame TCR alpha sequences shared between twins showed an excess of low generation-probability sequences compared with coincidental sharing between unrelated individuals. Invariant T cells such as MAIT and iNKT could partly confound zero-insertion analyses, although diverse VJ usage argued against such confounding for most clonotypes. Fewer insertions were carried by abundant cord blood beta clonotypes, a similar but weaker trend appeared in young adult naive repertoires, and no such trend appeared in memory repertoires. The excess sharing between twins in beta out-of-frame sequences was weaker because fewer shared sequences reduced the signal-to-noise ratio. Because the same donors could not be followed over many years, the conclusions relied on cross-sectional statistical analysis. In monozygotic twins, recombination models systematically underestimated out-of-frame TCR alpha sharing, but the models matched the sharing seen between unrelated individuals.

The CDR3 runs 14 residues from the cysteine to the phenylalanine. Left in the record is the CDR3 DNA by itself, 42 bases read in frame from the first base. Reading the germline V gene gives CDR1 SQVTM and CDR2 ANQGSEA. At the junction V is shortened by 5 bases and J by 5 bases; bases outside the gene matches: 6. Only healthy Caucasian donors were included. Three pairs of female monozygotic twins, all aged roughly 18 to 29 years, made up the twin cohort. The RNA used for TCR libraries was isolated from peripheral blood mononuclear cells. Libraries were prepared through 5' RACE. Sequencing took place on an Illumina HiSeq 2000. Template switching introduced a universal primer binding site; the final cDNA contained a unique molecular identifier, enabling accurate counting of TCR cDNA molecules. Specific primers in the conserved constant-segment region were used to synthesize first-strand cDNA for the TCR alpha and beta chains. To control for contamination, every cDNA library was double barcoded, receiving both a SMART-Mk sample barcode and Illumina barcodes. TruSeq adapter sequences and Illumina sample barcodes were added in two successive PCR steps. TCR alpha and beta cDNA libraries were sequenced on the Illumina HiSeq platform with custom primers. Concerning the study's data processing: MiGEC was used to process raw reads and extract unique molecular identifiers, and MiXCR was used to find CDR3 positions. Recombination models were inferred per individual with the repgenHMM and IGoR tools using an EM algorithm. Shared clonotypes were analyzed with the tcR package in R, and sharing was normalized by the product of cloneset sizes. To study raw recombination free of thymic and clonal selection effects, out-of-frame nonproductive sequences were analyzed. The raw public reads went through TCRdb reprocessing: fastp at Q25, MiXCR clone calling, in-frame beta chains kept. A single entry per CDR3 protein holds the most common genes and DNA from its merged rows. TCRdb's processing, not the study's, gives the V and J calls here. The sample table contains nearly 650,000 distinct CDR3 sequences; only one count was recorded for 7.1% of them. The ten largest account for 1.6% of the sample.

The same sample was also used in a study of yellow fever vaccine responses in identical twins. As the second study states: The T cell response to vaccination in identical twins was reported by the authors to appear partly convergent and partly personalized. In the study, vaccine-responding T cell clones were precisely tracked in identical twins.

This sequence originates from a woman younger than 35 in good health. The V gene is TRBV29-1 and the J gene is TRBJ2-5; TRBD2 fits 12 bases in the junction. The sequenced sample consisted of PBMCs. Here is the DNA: TGCAGCGTTCCGACTAGCGGGAGCGTGGAGACCCAGTACTTC. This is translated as CSVPTSGSVETQYF.